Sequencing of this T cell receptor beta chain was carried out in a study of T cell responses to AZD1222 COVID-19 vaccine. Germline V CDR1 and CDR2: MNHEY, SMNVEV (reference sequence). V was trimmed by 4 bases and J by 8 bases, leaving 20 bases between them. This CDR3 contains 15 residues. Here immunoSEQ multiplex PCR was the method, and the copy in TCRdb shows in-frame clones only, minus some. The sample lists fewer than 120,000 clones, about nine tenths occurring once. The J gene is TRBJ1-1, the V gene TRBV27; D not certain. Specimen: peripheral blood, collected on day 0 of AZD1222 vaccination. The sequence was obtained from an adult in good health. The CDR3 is CASSSAPGGWSEAFF. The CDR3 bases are TGTGCCAGCAGTTCTGCCCCGGGAGGGTGGTCAGAAGCTTTCTTT.